This T cell receptor beta chain was documented in a study of blood T cell repertoires in COVID-19. Some clones are missing from TCRdb's copy, which holds only in-frame ones; the method was immunoSEQ multiplex PCR. The sample includes about 350,000 clones, about 90% of them seen just once. Trimming removed 8 bases from V and 1 base from J, with 5 bases in between. This CDR3 has 11 residues. Across under 25 US areas, participants ranged in age from 18 to 89 years. Participants were placed into cohorts based on the clinical history they reported. Resolution of symptoms, clearance, or two negative PCRs was present in recovered Cohort 3 donors.

The sequencing sample was made of PBMCs or T cells enriched from blood (not recorded which). This sequence originates from a woman aged 25 to 39 who had recovered from COVID-19. V is TRBV12-3 or TRBV12-4 and J is TRBJ1-1, with D unresolved. CDR3 amino acids: CASGRNTEAFF. The CDR3, as DNA: TGTGCCAGCGGGAGGAACACTGAAGCTTTCTTT.